A single sample gave rise to the 31 T cell receptor beta chains below, sequenced in a study of Graves' ophthalmopathy and Graves' hyperthyroidism (dated by TCRdb to the late 2010s). TCRdb names Illumina HiSeq 2000 as the instrument used. For repertoire sequencing, TCR beta CDR3 regions were amplified from RNA transcripts. The first round of RT-PCR was done with HTBI primers and the Qiagen OneStep RT-PCR kit, and was followed by a second round of multiplex PCR, then size selection and purification. Starting from the raw public reads, TCRdb applied fastp trimming at Q25, assembled clones with MiXCR and retained in-frame beta chains. Rows are unified per CDR3 protein, each entry keeping the most common DNA and genes. In this sample the table shows 350,000 to 400,000 distinct CDR3 sequences, around 19% of which occur a single time. The biggest ten clones account for 1.5% to 2% of the sample. The sequenced material came from peripheral blood. The receptor source for this set is a woman between 18 and 29 years old with Graves' ophthalmopathy. Donor details come from another sample of the same person, matched by shared clones.

In this sample, this clonotype turned up many times. J is TRBJ1-2 and V is TRBV4-1, with 8 positions matching TRBD1. The J segment lost 2 bases and the V segment lost 1 base, leaving 12 bases of the junction unmatched. Germline V gene sequence: CDR1 MGHRA, CDR2 YSYEKL. The CDR3 covers 18 residues. For the CDR3, the DNA is TGCGCCAGCAGCCAAGCCCCCGGGACAGGCATTGTGAACTATGGCTACACCTTC. Encoded protein: CASSQAPGTGIVNYGYTF.

This clonotype was detected ten times or more. The V gene is TRBV10-3, the J gene TRBJ2-7; a weak D match, TRBD1 (5 bases). V was shortened by 6 bases and J by 5 bases, with 8 bases between the two germline ends. The germline CDR1 and CDR2 sequences are ENHRY and SYGVKD. The CDR3 runs to 11 residues. The CDR3 region is CAIRTGDEQYF. The CDR3 DNA reads TGTGCCATCAGAACAGGCGACGAGCAGTACTTC.

This clonotype was seen ten or more times. The chain carries TRBV6-2 or TRBV6-3 and TRBJ2-4, with 9 bases that match TRBD2. CDR3 size: 20 residues. The trim removed 0 bases at V and 0 bases at J, leaving 12 bases unmatched. CDR1 and CDR2 (germline): MNHEY, SVGEGT. CDR3 sequence (DNA): TGTGCCAGCAGTTACTCGAAGGTACTAGCGGGCGACTTAGCCAAAAACATTCAGTACTTC. Protein: CASSYSKVLAGDLAKNIQYF.

This clonotype was counted at least ten times. The chain uses TRBV5-5 and TRBJ1-2; the D gene is possibly TRBD1 (5 bases). The germline CDR1 and CDR2 sequences are SGHKS and YYEKEE (reference sequence). The CDR3 totals 15 residues. V was clipped by 0 bases and J by 4 bases, with 13 bases between them. This CDR3 is CASSLGGASPYGYTF. DNA of the CDR3: TGTGCCAGCAGCTTGGGCGGGGCCAGTCCCTATGGCTACACCTTC.

This clonotype was observed at least ten times. The genes are TRBV27 and TRBJ2-5; D may be TRBD1 (5 bases). Germline assignment: CDR1 MNHEY and CDR2 SMNVEV (reference sequence). This CDR3 has 15 amino acids. The V end was cut by 1 base, the J end by 5 bases, with 14 bases between. This chain's CDR3 is CASSLLAGLYETQYF. The CDR3, as DNA: TGTGCCAGCAGTTTATTGGCAGGGCTGTACGAGACCCAGTACTTC.

This clonotype has ten or more counts. The V gene is TRBV7-2, the J gene TRBJ2-2, with 8 bases fitting TRBD2. From germline, CDR1 is SGHTA and CDR2 FQGNSA. This CDR3 contains 15 residues. V trimming: 5 bases; J trimming: 1 base; junction bases outside the gene matches: 3. Written as DNA, the CDR3 is TGTGCCAGCAGCCAGGGACTAGGGAACACCGGGGAGCTGTTTTTT. This encodes CASSQGLGNTGELFF.

This rearrangement joins TRBV12-3 or TRBV12-4 to TRBJ1-2; D is ambiguous. This CDR3 spans 14 amino acids. The ends were cut back, 6 bases at V and 2 bases at J, with 13 bases in the middle. As DNA, the CDR3 is TGTGCCAGCAGCCTAAGGTGGGGAAACTATGGCTACACCTTC. Protein sequence: CASSLRWGNYGYTF.

This clonotype was seen more than once but under ten times. V and J are TRBV19 and TRBJ1-1; perhaps TRBD1 as D (5 bases). This CDR3 has 13 amino acids. Germline loops: CDR1 LNHDA, CDR2 SQIVND (reference sequence). V was cut by 7 bases and J by 5 bases, with 14 bases left in between. CDR3 sequence reads: CASTWRGRTEAFF. CDR3 DNA: TGTGCCAGTACCTGGCGGGGGAGAACTGAAGCTTTCTTT.

In its sample, this clonotype was seen many times. This chain connects TRBV12-3 or TRBV12-4 to TRBJ1-5, with a possible D match to TRBD1 (6 bases). This CDR3 has 16 amino acids. V was clipped by 1 base and J by 1 base, with 11 bases between them. CDR3: CASSLGRGSSNQPQHF. For the CDR3, the DNA is TGTGCCAGCAGTTTAGGGAGGGGGAGCAGCAATCAGCCCCAGCATTTT.

This clonotype showed up many times. The rearrangement uses TRBV7-2 and TRBJ2-4; D call uncertain. Germline assignment: CDR1 SGHTA and CDR2 FQGNSA. The CDR3 runs to 13 residues. The V end was cut by 1 base, the J end by 8 bases, with 9 bases between. The CDR3: CASSLEGSYIQYF. CDR3 nucleotide sequence: TGTGCCAGCAGCTTAGAGGGTTCGTACATTCAGTACTTC.

This clonotype was counted at least ten times. This chain joins TRBV12-3 or TRBV12-4 and TRBJ1-5, with 7 bases identical to TRBD1. V lost 3 bases and J lost 2; bases outside the gene matches: 4. This CDR3 spans 15 amino acids. CDR3 bases: TGTGCCAGCAGTTTCGGACAGGCACGCAATCAGCCCCAGCATTTT. It codes for CASSFGQARNQPQHF.

This clonotype was counted at least ten times. V gene TRBV30 combines with J gene TRBJ2-7; TRBD1 matches 12 bases. Germline assignment: CDR1 GTSNPN and CDR2 SVGIG (reference sequence). This CDR3 has 14 amino acids. The V segment lost 5 bases and the J segment 5 bases; nucleotides outside the gene matches: 7. This CDR3 reads CAWSGQGAVHEQYF. The CDR3 DNA sequence: TGTGCCTGGTCGGGACAGGGGGCAGTCCACGAGCAGTACTTC.

This clonotype was counted at least ten times. V and J are TRBV6-5 and TRBJ1-6; D might be TRBD1 (5 bases). CDR1 is MNHEY and CDR2 is SVGAGI in the germline V gene. The V end lost 4 bases, the J end lost 5 bases, and 24 bases lay between the germline ends. The length of the CDR3 is 19 residues. The CDR3, as DNA: TGTGCCAGCAGTTTTTCTTTTGGGGGACCTTGGGCCAATAATTCACCCCTCCACTTT. Translated: CASSFSFGGPWANNSPLHF.

The sample holds many counts of this clonotype. The chain recombines TRBV20-1 with TRBJ2-7; D is unresolved. Trimming removed 2 bases from V and 3 bases from J, with 17 bases in between. Germline CDR1 reads DFQATT; CDR2 reads SNEGSKA (reference sequence). This CDR3 spans 15 amino acids. For the CDR3, the DNA is TGCAGTGCTAGACGCTTTAGAGTGATGCTCTACGAGCAGTACTTC. Residues: CSARRFRVMLYEQYF.

At least ten counts were recorded for this clonotype. The chain carries TRBV6-1 and TRBJ2-7; D gene unclear. V was pared by 4 bases and J by 0 bases, with 13 bases between. The length of the CDR3 is 15 residues. CDR1 MNHNS and CDR2 SASEGT come from the germline V gene. The CDR3 sequence: CASSVLHSASYEQYF. CDR3 nucleotide sequence: TGTGCCAGCAGTGTCCTGCACTCTGCCTCCTACGAGCAGTACTTC.

The chain employs TRBV19 and TRBJ1-2, with TRBD1 matching over 9 bases. Germline-derived CDR1 and CDR2 are LNHDA and SQIVND (reference sequence). After removal of 5 bases from V and 5 bases from J, the junction contained 15 bases not matched to a gene. The CDR3 is 17 amino acids. This CDR3 reads CASSASGTGQTWYGYTF. CDR3 in DNA: TGTGCCAGTAGTGCCTCCGGGACAGGGCAAACATGGTATGGCTACACCTTC.

Ten or more counts support this clonotype. V is TRBV6-5 and J is TRBJ1-6; 7 bases fit TRBD1. Trimming at V came to 6 bases and at J to 7 bases, leaving 9 bases not matched to a gene. Per germline, CDR1 MNHEY and CDR2 SVGAGI. This CDR3 contains 15 residues. The CDR3 protein is CASRPHRGWNSPLHF. In DNA, the CDR3 is TGTGCCAGCAGGCCTCACAGGGGTTGGAATTCACCCCTCCACTTT.

This clonotype was seen many times. The chain recombines TRBV14 with TRBJ1-1; 7 bases map to TRBD1. This CDR3 comprises 16 residues. V trimming: 4 bases; J trimming: 6 bases; junction bases outside the gene matches: 14. Germline V CDR1 and CDR2: SGHDN, FVKESK. The CDR3 spells CASSPGGRGRRAEAFF. The CDR3 nucleotides read TGTGCCAGCAGCCCCGGGGGGAGGGGGCGACGGGCTGAAGCTTTCTTT.

This clonotype was counted many times. The chain recombines TRBV5-1 with TRBJ1-1; 7 bases align to TRBD1. This CDR3 region has 14 residues. The V and J ends lost 3 bases and 1 base, in that order; junction bases with no gene match: 3. Looked up from germline, CDR1 is SGHRS and CDR2 is YFSETQ. CDR3 region: CASSSDRRNTEAFF. The CDR3 DNA is TGCGCCAGCAGCTCGGACAGGAGGAACACTGAAGCTTTCTTT.

This clonotype came up many times. The chain combines TRBV11-2 with TRBJ1-1; TRBD1 is a possible D gene (5 bases). V lost 5 bases and J lost 4, with 17 bases in between. CDR3 length: 15 amino acids. Germline V gives CDR1 SGHAT, CDR2 FQNNGV. The CDR3 sequence: CASSRGSVLGTEAFF. Written as DNA, the CDR3 is TGTGCCAGCAGCCGGGGGTCCGTTCTAGGCACTGAAGCTTTCTTT.

The gene calls are TRBV27 and TRBJ2-3; TRBD2 matches at 8 bases. The CDR3 is made up of 17 amino acids. Germline V CDR1 and CDR2: MNHEY, SMNVEV (reference sequence). V lost 2 bases, J lost 0 bases, and 7 bases stayed unmatched. CDR3: CASSLDSGASSTDTQYF. The CDR3 region has the DNA TGTGCCAGCAGTTTAGATAGCGGGGCCTCTAGCACAGATACGCAGTATTTT.

This clonotype was picked up one time. V is TRBV6-5 and J is TRBJ1-3; D not certain. This CDR3 has 12 residues. The germline V gene encodes CDR1 MNHEY and CDR2 SVGAGI. With 4 bases removed from V and 4 bases from J, the gap between germline ends came to 5 bases. The CDR3 region has the DNA TGTGCCAGCAGTTCCGCGGGAAACACCATATATTTT. Translating it yields CASSSAGNTIYF.

This clonotype is a singleton in its sample. This chain links TRBV30 with TRBJ2-5; maybe TRBD2 (5 bases). Trimming took off 3 bases at V and 6 bases at J, with 14 bases between the two ends. The CDR3 runs to 13 residues. Germline V gene sequence: CDR1 GTSNPN, CDR2 SVGIG (reference sequence). CDR3 sequence (DNA): TGTGCCTGGAGGAGAGAGGGAACGAAGACCCAGTACTTC. Its protein product is CAWRREGTKTQYF.

The V and J genes are TRBV6-1 and TRBJ2-7; a possible D gene is TRBD1 (5 bases). Germline CDR1 MNHNS, CDR2 SASEGT. CDR3 size: 12 residues. Trimming pared 7 bases from V and 6 bases from J, leaving 13 bases between. The CDR3 loop reads CASTGQLREQYF. Written as DNA, the CDR3 is TGTGCCAGCACCGGACAACTACGCGAGCAGTACTTC.

This clonotype showed up many times. The chain links TRBV14 to TRBJ2-7, with 12 positions matching TRBD2. The CDR3 runs to 17 residues. Trimming took 5 bases from V and 4 from J; bases not matched to a gene: 12. Germline CDR1 is SGHDN and CDR2 is FVKESK. For the CDR3, the DNA is TGTGCCAGCAGCTCTCTTAAGCGGACTAGCGGGAAATACGAGCAGTACTTC. Encoded protein: CASSSLKRTSGKYEQYF.

This clonotype was recorded at least ten times. The J gene is TRBJ2-5, the V gene TRBV24-1; D uncertain. Trimming took off 7 bases at V and 6 bases at J, with 11 bases between the two ends. Germline V lookup: CDR1 KGHDR, CDR2 SFDVKD. This CDR3 contains 12 residues. CDR3 sequence reads: CATRGRPKTQYF. Here the CDR3 DNA reads TGTGCCACCAGAGGAAGACCCAAGACCCAGTACTTC.

This chain joins TRBV19 and TRBJ1-5; no definite D call. Trimming took off 5 bases at V and 4 bases at J, with 9 bases between the two ends. The CDR3 sequence is 13 residues long. Germline V CDR1 and CDR2: LNHDA, SQIVND (reference sequence). DNA for the CDR3: TGTGCCAGTAGTTGGAGGAAGAATCAGCCCCAGCATTTT. Amino acids: CASSWRKNQPQHF.

The V and J genes are TRBV18 and TRBJ2-4; unclear D gene. Trimming took 5 bases from V and 0 from J, leaving 8 bases between them. Per the germline V gene, CDR1 is KGHSH and CDR2 is LQKENI. This CDR3 is 14 amino acids long. This CDR3 reads CASSWELAKNIQYF. For the CDR3, the DNA is TGTGCCAGCTCATGGGAACTAGCCAAAAACATTCAGTACTTC.

This clonotype has more than one count but fewer than ten. The chain links TRBV6-2 or TRBV6-3 to TRBJ2-7; D possibly corresponds to TRBD1 (5 bases). This CDR3 has 14 amino acids. V was pared by 2 bases and J by 3 bases, with 11 bases between. Germline loops: CDR1 MNHEY, CDR2 SVGEGT. The DNA for the CDR3 is TGTGCCAGCAGTTACAGGGGAAAGGGCTACGAGCAGTACTTC. Protein sequence: CASSYRGKGYEQYF.

Many counts were recorded for this clonotype. V and J are TRBV6-1 and TRBJ1-5; 7 bases map to TRBD1. The J segment lost 6 bases and the V segment lost 3 bases, leaving 11 bases of the junction unmatched. Germline V CDR1 and CDR2: MNHNS, SASEGT. The CDR3 is 16 residues long. The CDR3 sequence: CASSEVTGVGGQPQHF. The DNA of the CDR3 is TGTGCCAGCAGTGAGGTTACAGGGGTCGGGGGTCAGCCCCAGCATTTT.

This clonotype appeared many times. The rearrangement uses TRBV19 and TRBJ1-5; TRBD1 might be the D (5 bases). This CDR3 contains 13 residues. Germline CDR1 is LNHDA and CDR2 is SQIVND (reference sequence). The V gene lost 3 bases and the J gene lost 5 bases, with 8 bases spanning the gap. The DNA for the CDR3 is TGTGCCAGTAGTATGGGGGGAGATCAGCCCCAGCATTTT. It specifies CASSMGGDQPQHF.